A single sample gave rise to the 30 T cell receptor beta chains below, sequenced in a study of T cells in Graves' hyperthyroidism and ophthalmopathy. Amplification of TCR beta CDR3 regions was performed using RNA transcripts as template. A set of HTBI primers served as the primers for a first-round RT-PCR of the TCR CDR3. One entry per CDR3 protein results from TCRdb running MiXCR on the multiplex PCR reads. The data contain over 700,000 distinct CDR3 sequences, under 45% of them seen just once; the ten biggest clones take up approximately 31%. Specimen: blood. The receptors stem from a woman between 40 and 55 years old with Graves' hyperthyroidism.

As regards this clonotype: The junction shows a germline mismatch at one end, possibly a read error. The V and J genes are TRBV4-3 and TRBJ2-2; 8 nucleotides agree with TRBD2. Germline-derived CDR1 and CDR2 are LGHNA and YSLEER. The CDR3 is made up of 15 amino acids. The CDR3 loop is CASSQPGGNTGGLFF. The CDR3 coding sequence is TGCGCCAGCAGCCAACCGGGGGGGAACACCGGGGGGCTGTTTTTT.

Regarding this clonotype: An end of the junction does not agree with germline; a read error may underlie this. The chain joins TRBV10-2 to TRBJ2-2; TRBD2 agrees at 7 bases. The germline CDR1 and CDR2 sequences are WSHSY and SAAADI. CDR3 length: 17 amino acids. In nucleotides, the CDR3 is TGTGCCAGCATGCCAAGGGTAACTAGCGCGAACACCGGGGAGCTGTTTTTT. It encodes CASMPRVTSANTGELFF.

This clonotype was found many times. V usage is TRBV15 and J usage is TRBJ1-5; 7 bases line up with TRBD1. CDR3 length: 16 amino acids. Per germline, CDR1 LNHNV and CDR2 YYDKDF (reference sequence). Trimming at V came to 3 bases and at J to 9 bases, leaving 14 bases not matched to a gene. CDR3 protein: CATSSAGQGGVWPQHF. The CDR3, as DNA: TGTGCCACCAGCAGTGCGGGACAAGGGGGCGTGTGGCCCCAGCATTTT.

This clonotype was observed a handful of times. The gene calls are TRBV6-1 and TRBJ1-1; D is perhaps TRBD1 (5 bases). V was pared by 11 bases and J by 5 bases, with 18 bases between. The CDR3 length is 13 residues. Germline V lookup: CDR1 MNHNS, CDR2 SASEGT. CDR3 sequence reads: CAESGGTVTEAFF. CDR3 nucleotide sequence: TGTGCCGAGAGCGGGGGGACGGTGACTGAAGCTTTCTTT.

On this clonotype itself: With a much larger clone just one base away, this may be a read error. The rearrangement links TRBV19 to TRBJ2-5; D possibly corresponds to TRBD1 (6 bases). Trimming stripped 3 bases from V and 2 bases from J, with 10 bases between. The CDR3 contains 14 residues. Germline CDR1 and CDR2: LNHDA and SQIVND (reference sequence). DNA of the CDR3: TGTGCCAGTAGTATTGGACAGAATCAAGAGACCCAGTACTTC. It yields the protein CASSIGQNQETQYF.

The count of this clonotype is one. A junction boundary mismatches the germline segment, possibly from a read error. As DNA, the CDR3 is TGCAGTGTCAGGGTCGCCGGGGAGCTGCTTTTT. Residues: CSVRVAGELLF. J is TRBJ2-2 and V is TRBV20-1; D tentatively fits TRBD1 or TRBD2 (5 bases each). This CDR3 comprises 11 residues. Germline assignment: CDR1 DFQATT and CDR2 SNEGSKA (reference sequence).

Turning to this clonotype: One end of the junction does not line up with germline, which may come from a read error. The CDR3 DNA follows: TGTGCCAGCACGCCACAGCTTAATGAAGAACTGTTTTTT. Its translation: CASTPQLNEELFF. V gene TRBV6-5 combines with J gene TRBJ1-4; no clear D gene. This CDR3 is built from 13 residues. CDR1 is MNHEY, CDR2 SVGAGI, per germline.

The count of this clonotype is one. The chain employs TRBV19 and TRBJ2-3; 10 bases match TRBD2. CDR3 length: 14 residues. Germline V gene lookup returns CDR1 LNHDA and CDR2 SQIVND (reference sequence). With V trimmed by 9 bases and J by 3 bases, 6 bases remained unmatched. The chain's CDR3 is CASTGTSATDTQYF. The CDR3 region has the DNA TGTGCCAGCACCGGGACTAGCGCGACAGATACGCAGTATTTT.

The J gene is TRBJ2-2, the V gene TRBV9; 8 nucleotides align to TRBD2. This CDR3 is built from 16 residues. The J segment lost 6 bases and the V segment lost 0 bases, leaving 7 bases of the junction unmatched. CDR1 and CDR2 (germline): SGDLS, YYNGEE. As DNA, the CDR3 is TGTGCCAGCAGCGTAGCGGGGGGGCGGCTCTCCGGGGAGCTGTTTTTT. It encodes CASSVAGGRLSGELFF.

This clonotype has just a few counts. The chain joins TRBV3-1 to TRBJ2-5, with D tentatively TRBD1 or TRBD2 (5 bases each). V lost 7 bases to trimming and J lost 3 bases, with 12 bases between them. The CDR3 has 13 residues. The germline gives CDR1 LGHDT, CDR2 YNNKEL (reference sequence). The CDR3 loop reads CASNRRGEETQYF. For the CDR3, the DNA is TGTGCCAGCAACCGCCGGGGCGAAGAGACCCAGTACTTC.

Ten or more counts support this clonotype. V and J are TRBV12-3 or TRBV12-4 and TRBJ1-2; 7 positions agree with TRBD1. The CDR3 is 12 amino acids. V shed 5 bases, J shed 12 bases, and the junction held 9 bases outside the gene matches. As DNA, the CDR3 is TGTGCCAGCAGTCCAGGGACAGACCCTGACACCTTC. This gives the protein CASSPGTDPDTF.

DNA of the CDR3: TGTGCCAGCAGCTCAGGGACACCCCTCGAATCTTTCTTT. It encodes CASSSGTPLESFF. The chain links TRBV7-2 to TRBJ1-1; possibly TRBD1 for D (6 bases). The V gene's germline CDR1 is SGHTA and CDR2 FQGNSA. The ends were cut back, 4 bases at V and 12 bases at J, with 18 bases in the middle. This CDR3 is 13 amino acids long.

This clonotype occurred many times. The V and J genes are TRBV7-9 and TRBJ1-1; D gene uncertain. Germline V gene lookup returns CDR1 SEHNR and CDR2 FQNEAQ (reference sequence). Trimming removed 1 base from V and 0 bases from J, with 9 bases in between. The length of the CDR3 is 15 residues. The CDR3 sequence is CASSLGRGMNTEAFF. The CDR3 DNA follows: TGTGCCAGCAGCTTAGGACGGGGAATGAACACTGAAGCTTTCTTT.

V and J are TRBV10-3 and TRBJ2-6; D could derive from TRBD1 or TRBD2 (5 bases each). CDR1 is ENHRY and CDR2 is SYGVKD in the germline V gene. Between the trimmed V and J ends, which lost 2 bases and 4 bases, there was a span of 12 bases. The CDR3 has 16 residues. As DNA, the CDR3 is TGTGCCATCAGTGAGCCGGGGCGCGCAGGGGCCAACGTCCTGACTTTC. Amino acid sequence: CAISEPGRAGANVLTF.

In this sample, this clonotype turned up many times. The chain couples TRBV7-9 to TRBJ2-7; TRBD1 is a possible D gene (5 bases). V lost 2 bases to trimming and J lost 2 bases, with 10 bases between them. Germline V gene lookup returns CDR1 SEHNR and CDR2 FQNEAQ (reference sequence). This CDR3 has 14 residues. Here the CDR3 reads CASSLTADTYEQYF. The CDR3 DNA sequence: TGTGCCAGCAGCTTAACCGCGGACACCTACGAGCAGTACTTC.

In its sample, this clonotype was seen many times. This sequence joins TRBV25-1 and TRBJ1-1, with D unclear. Trimming took off 1 base at V and 0 bases at J, with 6 bases between the two ends. This CDR3 spans 14 amino acids. Looked up from germline, CDR1 is MGHDK and CDR2 is SYGVNS. CDR3: CASSESALNTEAFF. The CDR3 DNA is TGTGCCAGCAGTGAATCGGCGCTGAACACTGAAGCTTTCTTT.

The rearrangement joins TRBV20-1 to TRBJ1-1; TRBD1 aligns across 8 bases. This CDR3 spans 16 amino acids. CDR1 and CDR2 (germline): DFQATT, SNEGSKA (reference sequence). Unmatched junction bases numbered 11, after V lost 0 bases and J lost 5 bases. Written as DNA, the CDR3 is TGCAGTGCTAGAGACCTGTTCCAGGGGGCAGAGACTGAAGCTTTCTTT. Translation: CSARDLFQGAETEAFF.

This clonotype was counted at least ten times. This chain links TRBV19 with TRBJ1-3; D ambiguous. Germline values: CDR1 LNHDA, CDR2 SQIVND (reference sequence). There are 14 residues in the CDR3. V lost 3 bases and J lost 1, with 7 bases in between. The CDR3 coding sequence is TGTGCCAGTAGTATGGGTGGGTCTGGAAACACCATATATTTT. Translated, it gives CASSMGGSGNTIYF. Drawing the rest from reference TRBV19 and TRBJ1-3, the complete variable domain is DGGITQSPKYLFRKEGQNVTLSCEQNLNHDAMYWYRQDPGQGLRLIYYSQIVNDFQKGDIAEGYSVSREKKESFPLTVTSAQKNPTAFYLCASSMGGSGNTIYFGEGSWLTVV.

CDR3 DNA: TGTGCCAGCAGGGACGGGAGAACTAATGAAAAACTGTTTTTT. It yields the protein CASRDGRTNEKLFF. V and J are TRBV6-6 and TRBJ1-4; no definite D call. Trimming removed 6 bases from V and 1 base from J, with 9 bases in between. Germline lookup yields CDR1 MNHNY and CDR2 SVGAGI (reference sequence). The CDR3 runs 14 residues.

This clonotype was recorded many times. This chain uses TRBV4-3 with TRBJ1-1; TRBD1 is a possible D gene (6 bases). The CDR3 extends over 13 amino acids. Germline V gene sequence: CDR1 LGHNA, CDR2 YSLEER. V was trimmed by 3 bases and J by 4 bases, leaving 9 bases between them. CDR3 amino acids: CASSHGDITEAFF. The CDR3 DNA follows: TGCGCCAGCAGCCACGGGGACATCACTGAAGCTTTCTTT.

CDR3 protein: CASSYSGENPPLHF. For the CDR3, the DNA is TGTGCCAGCAGTTACTCTGGGGAAAATCCACCCCTCCACTTT. This chain joins TRBV6-6 and TRBJ1-6; D not certain. Germline lookup yields CDR1 MNHNY and CDR2 SVGAGI (reference sequence). The CDR3 totals 14 residues. V was clipped by 0 bases and J by 11 bases, with 11 bases between them.

To note about this clonotype: A read error is possible here, since a much larger clone lies one base away. The chain employs TRBV29-1 and TRBJ2-7; D gene ambiguous. Trimming stripped 2 bases from V and 3 bases from J, with 14 bases between. This CDR3 is 14 amino acids long. CDR1 is SQVTM, CDR2 ANQGSEA, per germline. CDR3 nucleotide sequence: TGCAGCGTTGAATGTCTAGGAATAGACTACGAGCAGTACTTC. Translating it yields CSVECLGIDYEQYF.

J is TRBJ2-7 and V is TRBV5-6; D unclear. CDR3 length: 12 amino acids. V lost 3 bases and J lost 6, with 10 bases in between. In germline, CDR1 is SGHDT, CDR2 YYEEEE. The CDR3 loop is CASSYRSPEQYF. CDR3 sequence (DNA): TGTGCCAGCAGCTACCGGAGCCCCGAGCAGTACTTC.

This clonotype has just one count. CDR3 sequence: CASSEAGGSSQETQYF. CDR3 DNA sequence: TGCGCCAGCAGTGAGGCGGGGGGCTCCTCCCAAGAGACCCAGTACTTC. The J gene is TRBJ2-5, the V gene TRBV10-1, with 8 bases lining up with TRBD2. This CDR3 comprises 16 residues. Germline assignment: CDR1 WNHNN and CDR2 SYGVQD (reference sequence). V lost 2 bases, J lost 1 base, and 6 bases stayed unmatched.

As regards this clonotype: This CDR3 is missing its conserved last phenylalanine or tryptophan, likely due to a read error. V is TRBV19 and J is TRBJ1-1; D is unresolved. Germline assignment: CDR1 LNHDA and CDR2 SQIVND (reference sequence). Trimming pared 5 bases from V and 1 base from J, leaving 14 bases between. This CDR3 spans 15 amino acids. The DNA of the CDR3 is TGTGCCAGTAGTCCACGTCCGTGGGGGAACACTGAAGCTTTCCTT. Translation: CASSPRPWGNTEAFL.

The chain couples TRBV29-1 to TRBJ2-3; D might be TRBD2 (6 bases). The germline V and J ends were trimmed by 7 bases and 5 bases, with 16 bases remaining between them. Germline V gene sequence: CDR1 SQVTM, CDR2 ANQGSEA. This CDR3 contains 13 residues. DNA for the CDR3: TGCAGCGGGGGACGTATAGCGGTAGATACGCAGTATTTT. Encoded protein: CSGGRIAVDTQYF.

For this clonotype: A single base separates this from a much larger clone, so it may be a read error. The chain uses TRBV10-3 and TRBJ2-5; possibly TRBD1 or TRBD2 for D (5 bases each). Germline values: CDR1 ENHRY, CDR2 SYGVKD. CDR3 length: 16 residues. The CDR3 bases are TGTGCCATTTTCGATCCCGGGACCAGGACCCAAGGGACCCAGTACTTC. Translation gives CAIFDPGTRTQGTQYF.

This clonotype occurred many times. The gene calls are TRBV19 and TRBJ1-2; tentative D call: TRBD1 (5 bases). V shed 10 bases and J shed 6 bases, with 18 bases lying between them. In germline, CDR1 is LNHDA, CDR2 SQIVND (reference sequence). The CDR3 loop spans 13 amino acids. CDR3 residues: CATRTQGLDGYTF. For the CDR3, the DNA is TGTGCCACCAGAACGCAGGGTCTGGATGGCTACACCTTC.

This clonotype was seen at least ten times. The chain employs TRBV7-2 and TRBJ1-5; D call uncertain. CDR3 length equals 14 residues. The germline V and J ends were trimmed by 4 bases and 1 base, with 8 bases remaining between them. Germline V gene data show CDR1 as SGHTA and CDR2 as FQGNSA. The CDR3 protein is CASSSGLSNQPQHF. The CDR3 nucleotides read TGTGCCAGCAGCTCCGGGTTAAGCAATCAGCCCCAGCATTTT.

This clonotype occurred many times. The V and J genes are TRBV20-1 and TRBJ1-2, with D perhaps TRBD1 (5 bases). Germline V gene lookup returns CDR1 DFQATT and CDR2 SNEGSKA (reference sequence). The CDR3 is 12 residues long. With 2 bases removed from V and 8 bases from J, the gap between germline ends came to 12 bases. CDR3 amino acids: CSARYGAEGYTF. The CDR3 DNA sequence: TGCAGTGCTAGATACGGGGCAGAAGGCTACACCTTC.